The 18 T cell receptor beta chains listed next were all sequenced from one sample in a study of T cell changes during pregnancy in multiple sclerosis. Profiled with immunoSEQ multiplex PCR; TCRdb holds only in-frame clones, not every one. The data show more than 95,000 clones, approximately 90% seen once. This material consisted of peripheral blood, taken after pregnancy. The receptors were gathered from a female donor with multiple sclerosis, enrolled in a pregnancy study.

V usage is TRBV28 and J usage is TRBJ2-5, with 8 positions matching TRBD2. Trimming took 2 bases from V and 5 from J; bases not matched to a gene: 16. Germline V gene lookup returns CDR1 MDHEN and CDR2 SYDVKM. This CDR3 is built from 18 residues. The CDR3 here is CASSLMVGGDPERETQYF. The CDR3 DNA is TGTGCCAGCAGTTTAATGGTCGGGGGGGACCCAGAGCGGGAGACCCAGTACTTC.

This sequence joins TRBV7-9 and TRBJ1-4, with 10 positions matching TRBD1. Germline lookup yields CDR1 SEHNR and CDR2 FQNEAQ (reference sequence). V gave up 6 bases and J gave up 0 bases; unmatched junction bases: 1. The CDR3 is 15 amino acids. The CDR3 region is CASRGQGATNEKLFF. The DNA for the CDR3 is TGTGCCAGCAGAGGACAGGGGGCAACTAATGAAAAACTGTTTTTT.

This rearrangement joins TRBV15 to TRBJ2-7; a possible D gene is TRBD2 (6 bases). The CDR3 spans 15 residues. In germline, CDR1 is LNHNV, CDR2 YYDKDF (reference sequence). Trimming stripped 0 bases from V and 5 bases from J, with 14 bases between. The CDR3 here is CATSRDREGGHEQYF. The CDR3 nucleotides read TGTGCCACCAGCAGAGATCGAGAGGGAGGCCACGAGCAGTACTTC.

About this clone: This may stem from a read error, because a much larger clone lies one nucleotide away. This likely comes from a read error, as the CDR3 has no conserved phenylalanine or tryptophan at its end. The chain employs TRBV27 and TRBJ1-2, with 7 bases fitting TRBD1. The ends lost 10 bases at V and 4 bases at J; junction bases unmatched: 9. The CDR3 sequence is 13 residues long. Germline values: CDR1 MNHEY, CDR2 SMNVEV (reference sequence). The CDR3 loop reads CATAGGDSYGYTV. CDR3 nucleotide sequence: TGTGCCACAGCCGGAGGGGACAGCTATGGCTACACCGTC.

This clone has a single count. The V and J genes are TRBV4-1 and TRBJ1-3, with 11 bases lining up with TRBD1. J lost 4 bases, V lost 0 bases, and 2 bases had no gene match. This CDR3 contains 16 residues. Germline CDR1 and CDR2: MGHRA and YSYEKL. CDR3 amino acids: CASSQEGTGGGNTIYF. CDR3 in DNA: TGCGCCAGCAGCCAAGAAGGGACAGGGGGAGGAAACACCATATATTTT.

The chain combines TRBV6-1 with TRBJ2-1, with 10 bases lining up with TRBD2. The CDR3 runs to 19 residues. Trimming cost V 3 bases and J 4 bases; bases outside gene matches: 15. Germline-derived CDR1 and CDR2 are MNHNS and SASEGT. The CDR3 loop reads CASSELWPSGRQEYNEQFF. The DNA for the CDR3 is TGTGCCAGCAGTGAGCTCTGGCCTAGCGGGAGACAGGAATACAATGAGCAGTTCTTC.

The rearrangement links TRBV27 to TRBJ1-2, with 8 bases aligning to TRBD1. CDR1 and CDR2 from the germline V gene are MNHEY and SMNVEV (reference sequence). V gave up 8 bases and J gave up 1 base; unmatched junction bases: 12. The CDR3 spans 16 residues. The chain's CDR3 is CASGRTGTGINYGYTF. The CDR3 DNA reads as TGTGCCAGCGGCCGAACCGGGACAGGAATTAACTATGGCTACACCTTC.

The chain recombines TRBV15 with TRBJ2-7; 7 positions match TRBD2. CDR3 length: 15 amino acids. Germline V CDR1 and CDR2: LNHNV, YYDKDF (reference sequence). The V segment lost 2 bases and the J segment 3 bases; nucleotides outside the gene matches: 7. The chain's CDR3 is CATSRPPAGIYEQYF. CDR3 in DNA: TGTGCCACCAGCAGACCTCCAGCGGGAATCTACGAGCAGTACTTC. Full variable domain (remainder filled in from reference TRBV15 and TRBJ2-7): DAMVIQNPRYQVTQFGKPVTLSCSQTLNHNVMYWYQQKSSQAPKLLFHYYDKDFNNEADTPDNFQSRRPNTSFCFLDIRSPGLGDTAMYLCATSRPPAGIYEQYFGPGTRLTVT.

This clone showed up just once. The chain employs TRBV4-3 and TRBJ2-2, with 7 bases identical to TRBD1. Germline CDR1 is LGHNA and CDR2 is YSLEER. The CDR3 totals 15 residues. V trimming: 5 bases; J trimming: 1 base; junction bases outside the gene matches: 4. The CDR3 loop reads CASSNRDRNTGELFF. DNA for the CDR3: TGCGCCAGCAGCAACCGGGACAGGAACACCGGGGAGCTGTTTTTT.

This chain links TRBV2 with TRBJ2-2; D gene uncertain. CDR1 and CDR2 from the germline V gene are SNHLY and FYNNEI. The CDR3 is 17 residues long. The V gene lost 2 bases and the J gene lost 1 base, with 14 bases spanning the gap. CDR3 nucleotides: TGTGCCAGCAGTGAATCTGGGCTAACGATGAACACCGGGGAGCTGTTTTTT. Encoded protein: CASSESGLTMNTGELFF.

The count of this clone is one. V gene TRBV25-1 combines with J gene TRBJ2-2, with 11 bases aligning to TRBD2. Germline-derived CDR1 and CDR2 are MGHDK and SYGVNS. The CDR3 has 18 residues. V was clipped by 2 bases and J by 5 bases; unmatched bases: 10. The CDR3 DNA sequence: TGTGCCAGCAGTGAACGACCCCGACTAGCGGGGATGACCGGGGAGCTGTTTTTT. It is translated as CASSERPRLAGMTGELFF.

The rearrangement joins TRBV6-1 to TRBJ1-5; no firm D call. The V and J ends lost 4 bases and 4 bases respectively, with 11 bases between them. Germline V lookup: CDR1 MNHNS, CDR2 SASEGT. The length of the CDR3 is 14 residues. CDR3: CASSGPGGNQPQHF. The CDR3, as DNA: TGTGCCAGCAGTGGGCCAGGTGGTAATCAGCCCCAGCATTTT.

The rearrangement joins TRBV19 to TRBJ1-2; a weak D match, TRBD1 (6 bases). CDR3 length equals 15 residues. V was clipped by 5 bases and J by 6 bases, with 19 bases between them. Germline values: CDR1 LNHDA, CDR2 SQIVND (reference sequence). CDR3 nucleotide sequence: TGTGCCAGTAGTGCCGCGACAGGCTTAAGGGATGGCTACACCTTC. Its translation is CASSAATGLRDGYTF.

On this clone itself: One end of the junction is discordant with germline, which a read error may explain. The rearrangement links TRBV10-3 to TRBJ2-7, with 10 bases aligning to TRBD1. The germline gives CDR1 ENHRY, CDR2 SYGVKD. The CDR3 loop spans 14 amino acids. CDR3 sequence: CAITPGTGEYVQYF. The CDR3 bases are TGTGCCATCACTCCAGGGACAGGGGAATACGTGCAGTACTTC.

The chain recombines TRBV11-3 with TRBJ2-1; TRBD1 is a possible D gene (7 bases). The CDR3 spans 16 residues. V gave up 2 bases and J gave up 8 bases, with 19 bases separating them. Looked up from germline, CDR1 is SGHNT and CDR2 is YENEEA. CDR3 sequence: CASSLRAGTVPYEQFF. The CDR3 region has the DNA TGTGCCAGCAGCTTAAGGGCGGGGACAGTCCCCTATGAGCAGTTCTTC. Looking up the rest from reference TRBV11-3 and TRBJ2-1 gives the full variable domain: EAGVVQSPRYKIIEKKQPVAFWCNPISGHNTLYWYLQNLGQGPELLIRYENEEAVDDSQLPKDRFSAERLKGVDSTLKIQPAELGDSAVYLCASSLRAGTVPYEQFFGPGTRLTVL.

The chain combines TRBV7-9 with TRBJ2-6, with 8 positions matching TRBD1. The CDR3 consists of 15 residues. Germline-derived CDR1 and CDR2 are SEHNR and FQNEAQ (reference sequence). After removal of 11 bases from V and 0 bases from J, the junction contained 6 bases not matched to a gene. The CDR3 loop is CALQGASSGANVLTF. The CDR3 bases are TGTGCCCTGCAGGGGGCAAGCTCTGGGGCCAACGTCCTGACTTTC.

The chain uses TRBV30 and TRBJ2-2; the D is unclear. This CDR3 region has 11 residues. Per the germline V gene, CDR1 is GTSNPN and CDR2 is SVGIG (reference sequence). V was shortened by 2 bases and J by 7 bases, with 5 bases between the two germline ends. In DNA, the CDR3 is TGTGCCTGGAGTCCAAACGGGGAGCTGTTTTTT. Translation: CAWSPNGELFF.

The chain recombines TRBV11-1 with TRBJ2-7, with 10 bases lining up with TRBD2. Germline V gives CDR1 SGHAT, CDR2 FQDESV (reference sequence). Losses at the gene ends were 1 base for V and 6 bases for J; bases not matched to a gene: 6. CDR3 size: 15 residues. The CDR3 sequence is CASSLVLAGVGEQYF. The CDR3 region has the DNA TGTGCCAGCAGCTTAGTCCTAGCGGGGGTTGGCGAGCAGTACTTC. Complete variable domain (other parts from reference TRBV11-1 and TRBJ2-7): EAEVAQSPRYKITEKSQAVAFWCDPISGHATLYWYRQILGQGPELLVQFQDESVVDDSQLPKDRFSAERLKGVDSTLKIQPAELGDSAMYLCASSLVLAGVGEQYFGPGTRLTVT.